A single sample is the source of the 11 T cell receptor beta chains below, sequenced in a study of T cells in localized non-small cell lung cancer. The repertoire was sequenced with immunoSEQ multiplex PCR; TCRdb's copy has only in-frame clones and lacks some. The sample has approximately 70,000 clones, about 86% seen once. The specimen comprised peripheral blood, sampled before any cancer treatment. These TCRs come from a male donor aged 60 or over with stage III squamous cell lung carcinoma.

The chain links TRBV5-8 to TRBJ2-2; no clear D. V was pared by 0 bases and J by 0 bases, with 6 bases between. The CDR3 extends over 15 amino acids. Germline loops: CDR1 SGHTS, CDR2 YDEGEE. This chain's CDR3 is CASSLVTSNTGELFF. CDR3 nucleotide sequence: TGTGCCAGCAGCTTGGTTACTTCGAACACCGGGGAGCTGTTTTTT.

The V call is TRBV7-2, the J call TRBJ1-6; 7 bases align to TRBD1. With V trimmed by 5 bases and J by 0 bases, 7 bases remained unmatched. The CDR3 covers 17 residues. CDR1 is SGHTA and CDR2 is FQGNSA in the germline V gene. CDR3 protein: CASSGRGQSSYNSPLHF. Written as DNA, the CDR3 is TGTGCCAGCAGCGGAAGGGGACAGAGCTCCTATAATTCACCCCTCCACTTT. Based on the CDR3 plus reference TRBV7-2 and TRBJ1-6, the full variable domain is GAGVSQSPSNKVTEKGKDVELRCDPISGHTALYWYRQSLGQGLEFLIYFQGNSAPDKSGLPSDRFSAERTGGSVSTLTIQRTQQEDSAVYLCASSGRGQSSYNSPLHFGNGTRLTVT.

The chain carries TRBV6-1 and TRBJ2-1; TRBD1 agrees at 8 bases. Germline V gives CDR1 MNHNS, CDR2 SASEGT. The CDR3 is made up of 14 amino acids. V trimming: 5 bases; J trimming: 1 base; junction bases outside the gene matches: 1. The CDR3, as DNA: TGTGCCAGCAGTTGGACAGGGTCCTACAATGAGCAGTTCTTC. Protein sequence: CASSWTGSYNEQFF.

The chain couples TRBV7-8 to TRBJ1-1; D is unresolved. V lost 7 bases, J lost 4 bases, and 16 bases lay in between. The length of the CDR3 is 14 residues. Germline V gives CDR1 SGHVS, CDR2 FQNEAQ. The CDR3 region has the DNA TGTGCCAGCACCATGTCCGGGGATTCCACTGAAGCTTTCTTT. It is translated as CASTMSGDSTEAFF. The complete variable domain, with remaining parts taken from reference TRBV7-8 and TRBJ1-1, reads GAGVSQSPRYKVAKRGQDVALRCDPISGHVSLFWYQQALGQGPEFLTYFQNEAQLDKSGLPSDRFFAERPEGSVSTLKIQRTQQEDSAVYLCASTMSGDSTEAFFGQGTRLTVV.

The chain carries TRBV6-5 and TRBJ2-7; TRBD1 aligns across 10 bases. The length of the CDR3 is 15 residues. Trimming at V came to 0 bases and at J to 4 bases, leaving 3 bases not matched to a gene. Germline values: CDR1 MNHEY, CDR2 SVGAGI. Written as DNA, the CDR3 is TGTGCCAGCAGTTACTCTGACAGGGGGCCTTACGAGCAGTACTTC. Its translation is CASSYSDRGPYEQYF.

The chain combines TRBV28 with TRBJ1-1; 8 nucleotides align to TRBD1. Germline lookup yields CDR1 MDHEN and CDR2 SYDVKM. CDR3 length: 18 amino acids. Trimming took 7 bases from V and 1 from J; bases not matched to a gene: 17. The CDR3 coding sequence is TGTGCCAGCACCCCCCTGGGGCAGGGGGCAAGAACGAACACTGAAGCTTTCTTT. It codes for CASTPLGQGARTNTEAFF.

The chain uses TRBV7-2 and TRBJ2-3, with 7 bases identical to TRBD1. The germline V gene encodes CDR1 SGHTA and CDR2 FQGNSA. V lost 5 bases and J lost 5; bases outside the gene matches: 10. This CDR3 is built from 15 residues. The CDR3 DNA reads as TGTGCCAGCAGCCCGGAAGGGGGCGCGGAAGATACGCAGTATTTT. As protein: CASSPEGGAEDTQYF.

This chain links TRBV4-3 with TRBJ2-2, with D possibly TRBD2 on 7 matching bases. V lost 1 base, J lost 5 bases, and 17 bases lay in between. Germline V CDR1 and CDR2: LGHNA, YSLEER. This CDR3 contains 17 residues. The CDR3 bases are TGCGCCAGCAGCCAAGGAGGGGGGGCAACAGGGACCGGGGAGCTGTTTTTT. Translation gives CASSQGGGATGTGELFF.

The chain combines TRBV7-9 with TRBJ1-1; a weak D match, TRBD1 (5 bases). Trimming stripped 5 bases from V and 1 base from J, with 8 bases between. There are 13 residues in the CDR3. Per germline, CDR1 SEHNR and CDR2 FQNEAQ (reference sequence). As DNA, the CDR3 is TGTGCCAGCAGCACAGGATGGAACACTGAAGCTTTCTTT. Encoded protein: CASSTGWNTEAFF.

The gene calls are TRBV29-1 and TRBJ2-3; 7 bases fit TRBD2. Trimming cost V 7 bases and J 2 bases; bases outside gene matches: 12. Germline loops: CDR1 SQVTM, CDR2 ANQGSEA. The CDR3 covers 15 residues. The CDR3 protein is CSGEGYPRLTDTQYF. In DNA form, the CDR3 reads TGCAGCGGGGAGGGGTATCCTAGGCTCACAGATACGCAGTATTTT.

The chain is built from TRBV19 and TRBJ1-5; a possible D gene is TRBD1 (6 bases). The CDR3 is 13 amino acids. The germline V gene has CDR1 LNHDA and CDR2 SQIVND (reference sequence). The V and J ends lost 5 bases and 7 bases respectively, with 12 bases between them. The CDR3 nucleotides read TGTGCCAGTAGTTCCCAGGGGTGGCAGCCCCAGCATTTT. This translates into CASSSQGWQPQHF. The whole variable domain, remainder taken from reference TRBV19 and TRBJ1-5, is DGGITQSPKYLFRKEGQNVTLSCEQNLNHDAMYWYRQDPGQGLRLIYYSQIVNDFQKGDIAEGYSVSREKKESFPLTVTSAQKNPTAFYLCASSSQGWQPQHFGDGTRLSIL.